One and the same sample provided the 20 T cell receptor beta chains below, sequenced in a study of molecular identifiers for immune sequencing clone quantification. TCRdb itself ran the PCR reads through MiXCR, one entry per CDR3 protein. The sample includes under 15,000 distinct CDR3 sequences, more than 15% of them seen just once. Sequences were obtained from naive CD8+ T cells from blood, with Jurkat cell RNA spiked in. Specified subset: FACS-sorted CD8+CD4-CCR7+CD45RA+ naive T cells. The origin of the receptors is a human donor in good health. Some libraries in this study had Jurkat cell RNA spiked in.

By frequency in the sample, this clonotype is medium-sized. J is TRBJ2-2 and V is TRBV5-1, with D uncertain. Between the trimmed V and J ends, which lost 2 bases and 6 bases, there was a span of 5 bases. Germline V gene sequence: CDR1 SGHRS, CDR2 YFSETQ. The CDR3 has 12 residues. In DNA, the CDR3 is TGCGCCAGCAGCTTCCGTCCCGGGGAGCTGTTTTTT. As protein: CASSFRPGELFF.

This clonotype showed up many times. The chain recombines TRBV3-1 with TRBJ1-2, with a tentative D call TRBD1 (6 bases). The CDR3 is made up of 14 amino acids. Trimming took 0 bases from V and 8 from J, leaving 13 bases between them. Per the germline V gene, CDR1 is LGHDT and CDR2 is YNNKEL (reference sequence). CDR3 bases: TGTGCCAGCAGCCAAGATTCAGGGGTGCAAGGCTACACCTTC. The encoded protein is CASSQDSGVQGYTF.

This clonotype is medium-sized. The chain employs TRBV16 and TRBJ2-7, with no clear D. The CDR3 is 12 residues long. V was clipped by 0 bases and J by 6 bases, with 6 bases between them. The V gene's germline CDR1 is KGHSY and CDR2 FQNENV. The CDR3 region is CASSQSRPEQYF. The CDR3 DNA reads TGTGCCAGCAGCCAATCGAGGCCCGAGCAGTACTTC.

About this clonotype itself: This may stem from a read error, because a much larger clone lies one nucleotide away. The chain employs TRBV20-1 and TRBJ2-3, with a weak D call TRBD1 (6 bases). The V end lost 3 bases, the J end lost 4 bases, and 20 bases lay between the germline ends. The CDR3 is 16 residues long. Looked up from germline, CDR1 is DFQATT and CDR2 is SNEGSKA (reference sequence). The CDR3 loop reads CSASNRAERWADTQYF. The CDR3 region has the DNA TGCAGTGCTAGTAACAGGGCTGAAAGATGGGCAGATACGCAGTATTTT.

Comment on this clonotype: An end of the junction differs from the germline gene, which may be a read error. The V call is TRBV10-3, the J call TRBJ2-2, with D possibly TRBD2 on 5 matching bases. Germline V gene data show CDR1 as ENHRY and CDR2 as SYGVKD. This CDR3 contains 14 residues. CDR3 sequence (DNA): TGTGCCATCAGTGAGGTGAAACTCACCGGGGAGCCGTTTTTT. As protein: CAISEVKLTGEPFF.

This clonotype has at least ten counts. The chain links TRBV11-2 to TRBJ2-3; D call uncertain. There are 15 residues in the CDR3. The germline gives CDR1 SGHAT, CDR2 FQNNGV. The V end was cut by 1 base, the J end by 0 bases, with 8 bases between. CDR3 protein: CASSLVALSTDTQYF. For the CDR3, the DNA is TGTGCCAGCAGCTTAGTTGCGTTAAGCACAGATACGCAGTATTTT.

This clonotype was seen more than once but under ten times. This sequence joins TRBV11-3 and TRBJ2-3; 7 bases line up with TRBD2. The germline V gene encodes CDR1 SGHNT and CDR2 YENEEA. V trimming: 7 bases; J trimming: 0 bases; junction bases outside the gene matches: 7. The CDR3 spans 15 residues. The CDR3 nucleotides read TGTGCCAGCACCTATCTCGGGGGGAGCACAGATACGCAGTATTTT. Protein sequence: CASTYLGGSTDTQYF. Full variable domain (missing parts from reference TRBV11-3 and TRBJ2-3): EAGVVQSPRYKIIEKKQPVAFWCNPISGHNTLYWYLQNLGQGPELLIRYENEEAVDDSQLPKDRFSAERLKGVDSTLKIQPAELGDSAVYLCASTYLGGSTDTQYFGPGTRLTVL.

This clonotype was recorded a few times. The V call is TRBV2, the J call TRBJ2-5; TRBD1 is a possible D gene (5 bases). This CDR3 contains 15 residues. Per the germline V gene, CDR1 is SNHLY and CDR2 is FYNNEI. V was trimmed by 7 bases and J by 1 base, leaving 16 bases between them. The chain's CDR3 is CASNTPTAAQETQYF. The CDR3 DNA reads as TGTGCCAGCAATACCCCGACAGCTGCCCAAGAGACCCAGTACTTC.

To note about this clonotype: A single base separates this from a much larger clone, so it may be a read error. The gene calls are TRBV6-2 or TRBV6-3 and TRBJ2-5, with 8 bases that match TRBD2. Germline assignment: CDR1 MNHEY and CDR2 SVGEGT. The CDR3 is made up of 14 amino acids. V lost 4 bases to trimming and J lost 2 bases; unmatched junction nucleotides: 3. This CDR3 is CASSFTSGQETQYF. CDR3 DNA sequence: TGTGCCAGCAGTTTCACTAGCGGACAAGAGACCCAGTACTTC.

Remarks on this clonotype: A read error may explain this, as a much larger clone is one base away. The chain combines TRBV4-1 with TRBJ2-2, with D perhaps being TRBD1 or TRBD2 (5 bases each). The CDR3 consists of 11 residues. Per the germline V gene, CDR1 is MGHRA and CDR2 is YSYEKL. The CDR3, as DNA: TGCGCCAGCAGGGACACCGGGGAGCTGGTTTTT. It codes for CASRDTGELVF.

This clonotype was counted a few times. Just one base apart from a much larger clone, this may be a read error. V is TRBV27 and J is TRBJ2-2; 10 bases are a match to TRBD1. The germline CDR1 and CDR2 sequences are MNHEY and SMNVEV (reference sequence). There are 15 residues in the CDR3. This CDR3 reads CASGFGTGVTGELFF. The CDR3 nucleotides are TGTGCCAGCGGTTTTGGGACAGGGGTAACCGGGGAGCTGTTTTTT.

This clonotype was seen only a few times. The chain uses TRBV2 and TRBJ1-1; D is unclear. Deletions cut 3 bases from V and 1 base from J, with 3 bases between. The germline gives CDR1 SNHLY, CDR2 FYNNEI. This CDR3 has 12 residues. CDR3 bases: TGTGCCAGCAGTGATTGGAACACTGAAGCTTTCTTT. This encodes CASSDWNTEAFF.

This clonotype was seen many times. The CDR3 sequence: CASSLFPGREAFF. The CDR3 nucleotides read TGTGCCAGCAGTTTATTCCCGGGGAGAGAAGCTTTCTTT. V gene TRBV27 combines with J gene TRBJ1-1; D is undetermined. The CDR3 consists of 13 residues. Trimming took 1 base from V and 8 from J, leaving 11 bases between them. Looked up from germline, CDR1 is MNHEY and CDR2 is SMNVEV (reference sequence).

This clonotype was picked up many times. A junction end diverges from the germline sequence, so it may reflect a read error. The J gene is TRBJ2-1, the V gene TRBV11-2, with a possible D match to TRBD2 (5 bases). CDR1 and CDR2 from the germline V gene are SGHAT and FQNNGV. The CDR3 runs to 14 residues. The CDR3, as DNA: TGTGCCAGCAGCTTAGATGGATCGGGGATCCTGCTTGCGTTC. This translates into CASSLDGSGILLAF.

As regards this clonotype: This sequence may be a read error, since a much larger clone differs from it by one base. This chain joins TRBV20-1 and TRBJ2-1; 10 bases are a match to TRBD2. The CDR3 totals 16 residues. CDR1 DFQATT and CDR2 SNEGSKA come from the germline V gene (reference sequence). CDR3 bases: TGCAGTGCTAGACGAGCGGGAGGGCCGTATCTCGATGAGCAGTCCTTC. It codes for CSARRAGGPYLDEQSF.

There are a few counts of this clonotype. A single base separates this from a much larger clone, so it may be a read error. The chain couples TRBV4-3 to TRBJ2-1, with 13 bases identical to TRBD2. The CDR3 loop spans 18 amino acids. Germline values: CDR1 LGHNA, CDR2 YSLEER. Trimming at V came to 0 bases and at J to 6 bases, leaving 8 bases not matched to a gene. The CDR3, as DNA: TGCGCCAGCAGCCAAGATTCGGGGACTAGCGGGATGTGCAATGAGCAGTTCTTC. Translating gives CASSQDSGTSGMCNEQFF.

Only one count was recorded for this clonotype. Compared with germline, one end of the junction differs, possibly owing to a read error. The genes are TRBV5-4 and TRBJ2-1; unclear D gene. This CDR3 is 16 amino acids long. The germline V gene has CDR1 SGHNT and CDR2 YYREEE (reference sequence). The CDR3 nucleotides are TGTGCCAGCAGCTCCCTCACGGACCAAACCTACAATGAGCAGATCTTC. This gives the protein CASSSLTDQTYNEQIF.

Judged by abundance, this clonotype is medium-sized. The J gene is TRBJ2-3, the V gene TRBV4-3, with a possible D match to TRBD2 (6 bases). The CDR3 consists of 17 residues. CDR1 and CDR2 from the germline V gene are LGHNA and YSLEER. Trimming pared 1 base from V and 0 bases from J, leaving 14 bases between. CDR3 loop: CASSQGIAATSTDTQYF. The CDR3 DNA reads TGCGCCAGCAGCCAAGGAATAGCGGCCACTAGCACAGATACGCAGTATTTT.

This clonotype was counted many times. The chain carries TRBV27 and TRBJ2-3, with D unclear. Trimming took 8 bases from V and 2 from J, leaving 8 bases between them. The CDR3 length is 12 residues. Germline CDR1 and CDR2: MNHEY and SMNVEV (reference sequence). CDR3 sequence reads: CASSAYTDTQYF. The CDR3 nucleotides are TGTGCCAGCTCTGCCTACACAGATACGCAGTATTTT.

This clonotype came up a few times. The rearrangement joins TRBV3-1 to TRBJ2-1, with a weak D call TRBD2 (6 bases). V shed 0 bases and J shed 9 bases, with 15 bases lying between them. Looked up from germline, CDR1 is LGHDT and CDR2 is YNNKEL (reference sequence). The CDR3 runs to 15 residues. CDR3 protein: CASSQDSVGRSEQFF. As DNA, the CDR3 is TGTGCCAGCAGCCAAGATAGTGTGGGGAGGAGTGAGCAGTTCTTC.